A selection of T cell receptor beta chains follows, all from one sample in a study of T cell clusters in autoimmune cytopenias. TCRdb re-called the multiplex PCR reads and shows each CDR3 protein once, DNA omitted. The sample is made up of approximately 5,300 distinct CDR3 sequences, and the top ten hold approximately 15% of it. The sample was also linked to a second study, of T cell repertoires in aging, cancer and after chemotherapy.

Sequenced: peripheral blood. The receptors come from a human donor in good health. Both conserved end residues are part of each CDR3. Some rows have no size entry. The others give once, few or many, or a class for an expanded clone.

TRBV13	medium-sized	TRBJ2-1	CASSLAPSGTNEQFF
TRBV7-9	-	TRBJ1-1	CASSLGMGGEAFF
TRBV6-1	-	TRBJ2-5	CASRHRDRGQQETQYF
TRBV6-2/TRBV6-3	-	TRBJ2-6	CASSYSIAVGTHWSGANVLTF
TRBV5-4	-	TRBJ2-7	CASSFQGAAYEQYF
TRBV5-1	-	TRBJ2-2	CASSLGTVSNTGELFF
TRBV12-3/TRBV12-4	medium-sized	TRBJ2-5	CASSLGLAGEETQYF
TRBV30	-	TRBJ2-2	CAWSVFPPGGFTGELFF
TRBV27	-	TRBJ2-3	CASSFGGSADTQYF
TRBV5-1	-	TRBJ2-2	CASSLGNSNTGELFF
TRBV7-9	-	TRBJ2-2	CASSFTGGYTGELFF
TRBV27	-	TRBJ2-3	CASSRDREGSTDTQYF
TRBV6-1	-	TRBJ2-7	CASTERRWDEQYF
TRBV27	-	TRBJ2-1	CASSLTSGGFNEQFF
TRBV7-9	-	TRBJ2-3	CASSLSGTRDTQYF
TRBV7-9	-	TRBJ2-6	CASSLGEGGMRPGANVLTF
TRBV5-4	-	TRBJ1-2	CASSFLGEQGAKDGYTF
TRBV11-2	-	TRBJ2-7	CASSLDRDGGYEQYF
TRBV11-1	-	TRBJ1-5	CASSSSPNQPQHF
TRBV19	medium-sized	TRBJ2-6	CASSKQGALPGANVLTF
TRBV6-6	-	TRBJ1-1	CASSYSADEGTEAFF
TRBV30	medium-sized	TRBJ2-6	CAWSIGSGANVLTF
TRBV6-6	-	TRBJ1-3	CASRGGQTDSGNTIYF
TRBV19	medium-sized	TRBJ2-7	CASSMGTAPYEQYF
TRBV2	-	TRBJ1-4	CASTGVGEKLFF